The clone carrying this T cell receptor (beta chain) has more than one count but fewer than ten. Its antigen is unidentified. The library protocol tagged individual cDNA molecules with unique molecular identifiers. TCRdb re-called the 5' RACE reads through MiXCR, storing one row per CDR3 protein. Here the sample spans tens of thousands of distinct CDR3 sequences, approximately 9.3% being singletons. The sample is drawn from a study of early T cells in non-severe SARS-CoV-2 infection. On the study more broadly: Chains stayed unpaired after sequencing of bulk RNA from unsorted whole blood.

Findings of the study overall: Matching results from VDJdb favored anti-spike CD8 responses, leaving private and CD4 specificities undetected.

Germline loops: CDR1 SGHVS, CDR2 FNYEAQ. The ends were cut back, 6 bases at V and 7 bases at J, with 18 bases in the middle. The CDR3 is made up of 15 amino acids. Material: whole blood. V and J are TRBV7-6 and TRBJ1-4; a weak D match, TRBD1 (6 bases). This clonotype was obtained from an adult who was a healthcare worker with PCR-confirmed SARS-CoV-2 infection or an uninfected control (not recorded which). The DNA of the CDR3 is TGTGCCAGCAGTTTCGGGACACCCGTGGGTGAAAAACTGTTTTTT. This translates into CASSFGTPVGEKLFF.